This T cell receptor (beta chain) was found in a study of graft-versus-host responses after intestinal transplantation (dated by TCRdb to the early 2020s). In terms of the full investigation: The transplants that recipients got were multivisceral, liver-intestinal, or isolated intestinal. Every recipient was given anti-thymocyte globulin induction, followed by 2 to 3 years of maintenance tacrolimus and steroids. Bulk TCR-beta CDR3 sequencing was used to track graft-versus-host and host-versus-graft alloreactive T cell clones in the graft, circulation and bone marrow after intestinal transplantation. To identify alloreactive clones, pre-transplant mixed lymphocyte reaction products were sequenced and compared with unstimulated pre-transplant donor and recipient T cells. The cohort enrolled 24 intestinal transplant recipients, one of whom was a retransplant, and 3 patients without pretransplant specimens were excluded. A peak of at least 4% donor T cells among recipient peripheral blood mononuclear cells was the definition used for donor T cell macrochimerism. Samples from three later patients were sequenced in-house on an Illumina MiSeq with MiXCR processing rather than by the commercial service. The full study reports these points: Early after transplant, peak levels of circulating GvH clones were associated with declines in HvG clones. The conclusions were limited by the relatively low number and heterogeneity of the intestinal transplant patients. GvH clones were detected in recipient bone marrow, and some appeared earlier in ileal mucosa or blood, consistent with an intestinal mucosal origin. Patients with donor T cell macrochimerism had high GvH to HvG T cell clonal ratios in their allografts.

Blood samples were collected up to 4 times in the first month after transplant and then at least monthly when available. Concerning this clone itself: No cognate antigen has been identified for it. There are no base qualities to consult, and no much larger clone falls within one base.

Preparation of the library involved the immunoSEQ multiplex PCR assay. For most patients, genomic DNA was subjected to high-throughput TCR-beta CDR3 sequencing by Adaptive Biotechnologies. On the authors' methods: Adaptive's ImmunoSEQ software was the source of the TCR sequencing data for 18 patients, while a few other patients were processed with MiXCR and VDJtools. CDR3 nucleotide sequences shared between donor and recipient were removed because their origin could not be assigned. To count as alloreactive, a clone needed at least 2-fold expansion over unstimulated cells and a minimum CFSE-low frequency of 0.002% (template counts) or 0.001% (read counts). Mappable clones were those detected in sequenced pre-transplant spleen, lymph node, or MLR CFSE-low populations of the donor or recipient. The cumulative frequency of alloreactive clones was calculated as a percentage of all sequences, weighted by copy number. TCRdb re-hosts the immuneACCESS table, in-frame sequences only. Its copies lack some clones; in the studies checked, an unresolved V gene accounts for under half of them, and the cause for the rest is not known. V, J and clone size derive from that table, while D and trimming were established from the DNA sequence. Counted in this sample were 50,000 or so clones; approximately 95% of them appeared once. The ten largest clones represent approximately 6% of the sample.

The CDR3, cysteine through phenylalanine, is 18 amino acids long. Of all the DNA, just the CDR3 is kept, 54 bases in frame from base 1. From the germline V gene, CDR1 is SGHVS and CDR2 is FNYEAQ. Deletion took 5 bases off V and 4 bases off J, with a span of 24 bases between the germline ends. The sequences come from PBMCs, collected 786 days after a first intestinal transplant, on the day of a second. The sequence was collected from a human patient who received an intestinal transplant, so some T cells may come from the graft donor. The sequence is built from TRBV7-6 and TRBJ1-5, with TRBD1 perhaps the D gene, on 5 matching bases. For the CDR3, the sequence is CASSQTPGVGGPNQPQHF. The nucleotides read TGTGCCAGCAGCCAGACTCCAGGCGTTGGGGGACCGAATCAGCCCCAGCATTTT. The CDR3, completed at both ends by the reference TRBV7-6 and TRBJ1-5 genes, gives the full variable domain GAGVSQSPRYKVTKRGQDVALRCDPISGHVSLYWYRQALGQGPEFLTYFNYEAQQDKSGLPNDRFSAERPEGSISTLTIQRTEQRDSAMYRCASSQTPGVGGPNQPQHFGDGTRLSIL.